This entry concerns a single TCR beta chain. Its antigen remains unidentified. The data were taken from a study of graft-versus-host responses after intestinal transplantation. Study details: Recipients underwent multivisceral, liver-intestinal, or isolated intestinal transplants.

The CDR3 runs 14 residues. V lost 6 bases and J lost 2; bases outside the gene matches: 6. CDR1 and CDR2 from the germline V gene are MNHNS and SASEGT. The assay was immunoSEQ multiplex PCR, and TCRdb's table has in-frame clones only and misses some. The data contain about 93,000 clones, approximately 92% of them singletons. This rearrangement joins TRBV6-1 to TRBJ2-5; 7 bases line up with TRBD1. The sample here was unstimulated CD8+ T cells sorted from spleen or lymph node cells, taken before intestinal transplant. The sequence derives from a human donor who received an intestinal transplant. The CDR3 bases are TGTGCCAGCAGCCTAGGGACAGCGCAAGAGACCCAGTACTTC. It is translated as CASSLGTAQETQYF.